These 13 T cell receptor beta chains were sequenced from one sample in a study of blood T cell repertoires in COVID-19. Sequencing used immunoSEQ multiplex PCR; TCRdb keeps in-frame clones, though not all of them. The data hold over 350,000 clones, with 87% observed a single time. Sequenced material: PBMCs or T cells enriched from blood (not recorded which). The receptors were gathered from a woman aged 18 to 35 with acute COVID-19.

The chain recombines TRBV19 with TRBJ2-1; 11 nucleotides align to TRBD1. Germline trimming cut 5 bases from V and 6 bases from J; bases unmatched to any gene: 12. This CDR3 is built from 17 residues. Germline V gene data show CDR1 as LNHDA and CDR2 as SQIVND (reference sequence). The CDR3 DNA follows: TGTGCCAGTAGTGCCCTTGTTACCGGGACAGGGGGCAATGAGCAGTTCTTC. It translates to CASSALVTGTGGNEQFF.

V gene TRBV9 combines with J gene TRBJ2-2, with 7 bases matching TRBD2. CDR3 length: 15 residues. Germline trimming cut 0 bases from V and 4 bases from J; bases unmatched to any gene: 3. Germline V gives CDR1 SGDLS, CDR2 YYNGEE. CDR3 sequence (DNA): TGTGCCAGCAGCGTAGGGTGGGAGGGCACCGGGGAGCTGTTTTTT. Protein: CASSVGWEGTGELFF.

The sample holds one count of this clone. V and J are TRBV20-1 and TRBJ2-4; no definite D call. The CDR3 is 14 amino acids. Trimming removed 3 bases at V and 1 base at J, with 10 bases between. In germline, CDR1 is DFQATT, CDR2 SNEGSKA (reference sequence). CDR3 nucleotide sequence: TGCAGTGCTAGTGACCCGGTCGCCAAAAACATTCAGTACTTC. This encodes CSASDPVAKNIQYF.

This clone has a count of ten or more. Distinct nucleotide sequences in the sample also encode this CDR3. The V gene is TRBV4-3, the J gene TRBJ2-1, with 8 bases aligning to TRBD2. CDR3 length equals 15 residues. CDR1 is LGHNA and CDR2 is YSLEER in the germline V gene. Trimming removed 2 bases from V and 0 bases from J; junction bases left unmatched: 0. Here the CDR3 reads CASSQTSGSYNEQFF. Written as DNA, the CDR3 is TGCGCCAGCAGCCAAACTAGCGGCTCCTACAATGAGCAGTTCTTC.

The gene calls are TRBV27 and TRBJ1-5, with D tentatively TRBD1 (5 bases). The CDR3 sequence is 13 residues long. The V and J ends lost 6 bases and 5 bases respectively, with 11 bases between them. The germline V gene has CDR1 MNHEY and CDR2 SMNVEV (reference sequence). The CDR3 DNA is TGTGCCAGCAGCCTTACAGGTGATCAGCCCCAGCATTTT. It specifies CASSLTGDQPQHF.

This clone is a singleton in its sample. The chain joins TRBV5-6 to TRBJ1-2, with D uncertain. The CDR3 is 16 residues long. Trimming took off 2 bases at V and 0 bases at J, with 14 bases between the two ends. Germline lookup yields CDR1 SGHDT and CDR2 YYEEEE. DNA of the CDR3: TGTGCCAGCAGCTTTATTAGCCACCTTTCTAACTATGGCTACACCTTC. Its protein is CASSFISHLSNYGYTF.

The chain has TRBV4-3 and TRBJ2-2; D perhaps matches TRBD2 (5 bases). The CDR3 contains 14 residues. Trimming took 1 base from V and 7 from J, leaving 10 bases between them. Germline V gene sequence: CDR1 LGHNA, CDR2 YSLEER. The DNA of the CDR3 is TGCGCCAGCAGCCAAGGTGCGGCGGGCGGGGAGCTGTTTTTT. Amino acids: CASSQGAAGGELFF.

The genes are TRBV28 and TRBJ1-1; the match to TRBD1 covers 9 bases. Germline trimming cut 2 bases from V and 5 bases from J; bases unmatched to any gene: 6. This CDR3 region has 15 residues. Germline lookup yields CDR1 MDHEN and CDR2 SYDVKM. In DNA form, the CDR3 reads TGTGCCAGCAGTTTAAGGGGACAGGGAAGAACTGAAGCTTTCTTT. Its translation: CASSLRGQGRTEAFF.

The chain links TRBV15 to TRBJ2-3; 9 bases are a match to TRBD1. Unmatched junction bases numbered 12, after V lost 8 bases and J lost 0 bases. The CDR3 sequence is 17 residues long. CDR1 is LNHNV and CDR2 is YYDKDF in the germline V gene (reference sequence). In DNA form, the CDR3 reads TGTGCCACCCTCACCGGGACAGGGAAATATAGCACAGATACGCAGTATTTT. Its protein product is CATLTGTGKYSTDTQYF.

The V call is TRBV6-5, the J call TRBJ2-1; TRBD2 aligns across 9 bases. The CDR3 runs 16 residues. Germline CDR1 reads MNHEY; CDR2 reads SVGAGI. The V gene end was trimmed by 0 bases and the J gene end by 7 bases; junction bases not matched to a gene: 7. The DNA for the CDR3 is TGTGCCAGCAGTTACTCAGGAGCGGGAGGTCGGAATGAGCAGTTCTTC. Its protein product is CASSYSGAGGRNEQFF.

The J gene is TRBJ2-5, the V gene TRBV27, with D possibly TRBD2 on 5 matching bases. The CDR3 totals 15 residues. Looked up from germline, CDR1 is MNHEY and CDR2 is SMNVEV (reference sequence). V lost 8 bases and J lost 4, with 20 bases in between. CDR3 bases: TGTGCCAGCGGAGAGAAAGAGAGGGCTCGAGAGACCCAGTACTTC. Its protein is CASGEKERARETQYF.

This rearrangement joins TRBV5-1 to TRBJ1-1, with D possibly TRBD1 on 6 matching bases. Per germline, CDR1 SGHRS and CDR2 YFSETQ. This CDR3 spans 14 amino acids. V was clipped by 3 bases and J by 7 bases, with 16 bases between them. The CDR3: CASSWGQGTFEAFF. The CDR3 DNA follows: TGCGCCAGCAGCTGGGGCCAGGGGACCTTTGAAGCTTTCTTT.

This rearrangement joins TRBV19 to TRBJ1-4; TRBD1 might be the D (5 bases). With 2 bases removed from V and 3 bases from J, the gap between germline ends came to 7 bases. The CDR3 sequence is 14 residues long. Germline V gives CDR1 LNHDA, CDR2 SQIVND (reference sequence). CDR3 DNA sequence: TGTGCCAGTAGTATAACAGGAGCTAATGAAAAACTGTTTTTT. It translates to CASSITGANEKLFF.